The 21 T cell receptor beta chains below all came from one sample that was sequenced in a study of PD-1 blockade in classical Hodgkin lymphoma. The assay was immunoSEQ multiplex PCR, and TCRdb's table has in-frame clones only and misses some. The sample carries about 24,000 clones, roughly nine tenths recorded once. Time point here: newly diagnosed, previously untreated cHL patient sample. Researchers used magnetic negative selection to pull out pure CD4+ T cells from thawed PBMCs. The material sequenced was CD4+ T cells from blood. Source of these receptors: a human donor with classical Hodgkin lymphoma.

The chain employs TRBV7-2 and TRBJ2-1; 9 bases fit TRBD2. CDR1 SGHTA and CDR2 FQGNSA come from the germline V gene. After removal of 2 bases from V and 14 bases from J, the junction contained 4 bases not matched to a gene. This CDR3 contains 12 residues. Here the CDR3 DNA reads TGTGCCAGCAGCTTAAGCGGGGGGAGGGAGTTCTTC. Protein: CASSLSGGREFF. Complete variable domain (other parts from reference TRBV7-2 and TRBJ2-1): GAGVSQSPSNKVTEKGKDVELRCDPISGHTALYWYRQSLGQGLEFLIYFQGNSAPDKSGLPSDRFSAERTGGSVSTLTIQRTQQEDSAVYLCASSLSGGREFFGPGTRLTVL.

The chain has TRBV11-2 and TRBJ2-1; 8 nucleotides line up with TRBD2. Germline V gives CDR1 SGHAT, CDR2 FQNNGV. After removal of 1 base from V and 4 bases from J, the junction contained 3 bases not matched to a gene. This CDR3 comprises 15 residues. The CDR3 DNA sequence: TGTGCCAGCAGCTTAGTCGCGGGGGGATACAATGAGCAGTTCTTC. It codes for CASSLVAGGYNEQFF.

This chain uses TRBV5-1 with TRBJ2-2, with D perhaps TRBD1 (7 bases). Germline-derived CDR1 and CDR2 are SGHRS and YFSETQ. V lost 0 bases and J lost 0, with 12 bases in between. This CDR3 has 17 residues. CDR3 loop: CASSLGAGTANTGELFF. The CDR3 nucleotides are TGCGCCAGCAGCTTGGGGGCGGGGACAGCGAACACCGGGGAGCTGTTTTTT.

This clone was detected once. The gene calls are TRBV4-2 and TRBJ1-3; perhaps TRBD1 as D (5 bases). CDR3 length equals 15 residues. Trimming cost V 3 bases and J 4 bases, with 13 bases left between them. Germline-derived CDR1 and CDR2 are LGHNA and YNFKEQ. DNA for the CDR3: TGTGCCAGCAGCCACCGACTGGGGCGAGGAAACACCATATATTTT. It codes for CASSHRLGRGNTIYF.

This rearrangement joins TRBV6-1 to TRBJ2-5, with 8 bases aligning to TRBD2. Germline CDR1 reads MNHNS; CDR2 reads SASEGT. The CDR3 length is 16 residues. The ends lost 2 bases at V and 5 bases at J; junction bases unmatched: 10. CDR3 bases: TGTGCCAGCAGTGAATCACTAGCGGACTCTTGGGAGACCCAGTACTTC. Its protein product is CASSESLADSWETQYF.

The chain combines TRBV29-1 with TRBJ2-2, with 8 bases that match TRBD1. CDR3 length equals 14 residues. Germline V gene sequence: CDR1 SQVTM, CDR2 ANQGSEA. Germline trimming cut 2 bases from V and 4 bases from J; bases unmatched to any gene: 3. CDR3 residues: CSVEKTGVTGELFF. DNA for the CDR3: TGCAGCGTTGAAAAGACAGGGGTCACCGGGGAGCTGTTTTTT.

The rearrangement uses TRBV10-3 and TRBJ1-1; D is undetermined. Germline values: CDR1 ENHRY, CDR2 SYGVKD. CDR3 length: 16 residues. The ends were cut back, 4 bases at V and 0 bases at J, with 15 bases in the middle. The DNA of the CDR3 is TGTGCCATCAGTGCGGAGGGCGCACGGTTGAACACTGAAGCTTTCTTT. Translated: CAISAEGARLNTEAFF.

The CDR3 DNA is TGTGCCAGCAGCTGGGGGACTAGCGGGGGTGAGCAGTTCTTC. Amino acids: CASSWGTSGGEQFF. V is TRBV7-2 and J is TRBJ2-1, with 14 bases fitting TRBD2. The germline V gene encodes CDR1 SGHTA and CDR2 FQGNSA. The trim removed 4 bases at V and 9 bases at J, leaving 2 bases unmatched. The CDR3 is made up of 14 amino acids.

The gene calls are TRBV30 and TRBJ1-1; D unresolved. V was clipped by 4 bases and J by 5 bases, with 17 bases between them. CDR3 length equals 14 residues. Germline CDR1 GTSNPN, CDR2 SVGIG (reference sequence). The CDR3 DNA follows: TGTGCCTGGAACCGCCCCATGATTAGTACTGAAGCTTTCTTT. Translating gives CAWNRPMISTEAFF. Filled out from reference TRBV30 and TRBJ1-1, the complete variable domain reads SQTIHQWPATLVQPVGSPLSLECTVEGTSNPNLYWYRQAAGRGLQLLFYSVGIGQISSEVPQNLSASRPQDRQFILSSKKLLLSDSGFYLCAWNRPMISTEAFFGQGTRLTVV.

The chain is built from TRBV7-2 and TRBJ2-7, with D possibly being TRBD1 (5 bases). The V end lost 3 bases, the J end lost 1 base, and 7 bases lay between the germline ends. The CDR3 loop spans 13 amino acids. Germline CDR1 and CDR2: SGHTA and FQGNSA. DNA of the CDR3: TGTGCCAGCAGCTTGAGACAGTCCTACGAGCAGTACTTC. Translated: CASSLRQSYEQYF.

The V and J genes are TRBV7-6 and TRBJ2-7; D is possibly TRBD1 or TRBD2 (5 bases each). Trimming shortened V by 1 base and J by 6 bases, and 16 bases separated the two germline ends. Germline V CDR1 and CDR2: SGHVS, FNYEAQ. The CDR3 is 15 residues long. The CDR3 bases are TGTGCCAGCAGCTTAGGGGGAGCCTCGAGGGGCGAGCAGTACTTC. This sequence encodes CASSLGGASRGEQYF.

The chain has TRBV5-1 and TRBJ2-2, with no clear D. The length of the CDR3 is 13 residues. CDR1 is SGHRS, CDR2 YFSETQ, per germline. V lost 2 bases to trimming and J lost 0 bases, with 2 bases between them. CDR3 loop: CASSLANTGELFF. The CDR3 region has the DNA TGCGCCAGCAGCTTAGCGAACACCGGGGAGCTGTTTTTT.

The rearrangement uses TRBV27 and TRBJ2-3; D unclear. V dropped 9 bases and J dropped 2 bases, with 9 bases sitting between them. CDR3 size: 12 residues. Germline CDR1 MNHEY, CDR2 SMNVEV (reference sequence). CDR3 region: CASGWATDTQYF. The CDR3, as DNA: TGTGCCAGTGGATGGGCCACAGATACGCAGTATTTT.

In this sample, this clone turned up a few times. The genes are TRBV10-3 and TRBJ1-2, with D perhaps TRBD1 (6 bases). The CDR3 is 14 amino acids. CDR1 is ENHRY and CDR2 is SYGVKD in the germline V gene. Between the trimmed V and J ends, which lost 10 bases and 3 bases, there was a span of 18 bases. The CDR3: CATGATGHDYGYTF. The CDR3 region has the DNA TGTGCCACCGGAGCCACAGGGCATGACTATGGCTACACCTTC.

As to this clone: Its ends do not fully match the called genes, so a read error is possible. The sample carries other DNA sequences with the same CDR3. V usage is TRBV18 and J usage is TRBJ2-4; TRBD1 matches at 11 bases. Looked up from germline, CDR1 is KGHSH and CDR2 is LQKENI. The CDR3 has 13 amino acids. The CDR3 is CASSGTGGNIQYF. In DNA form, the CDR3 reads TGCGCCAGCTCCGGGACAGGGGGAAACATTCAGTACTTC.

This sequence joins TRBV11-2 and TRBJ1-1; tentative D call: TRBD1 (5 bases). V lost 5 bases and J lost 3, with 19 bases in between. CDR3 length: 16 amino acids. Germline loops: CDR1 SGHAT, CDR2 FQNNGV. The DNA for the CDR3 is TGTGCCAGCAGCCCTCTGATCCGGGGGTTGTACACTGAAGCTTTCTTT. It encodes CASSPLIRGLYTEAFF.

CDR3 in amino acids: CASSQDLLANEKLFF. In DNA form, the CDR3 reads TGCGCCAGCAGCCAAGATCTGTTGGCTAATGAAAAACTGTTTTTT. The rearrangement links TRBV4-3 to TRBJ1-4; no clear D. V gave up 0 bases and J gave up 3 bases, with 8 bases separating them. This CDR3 comprises 15 residues. CDR1 is LGHNA and CDR2 is YSLEER in the germline V gene.

The J gene is TRBJ1-5, the V gene TRBV7-9; a weak D match, TRBD1 (5 bases). The CDR3 covers 14 residues. CDR1 is SEHNR, CDR2 FQNEAQ, per germline (reference sequence). The V gene lost 5 bases and the J gene lost 3 bases, with 11 bases spanning the gap. Here the CDR3 reads CASSPQGYNQPQHF. The CDR3 DNA reads as TGTGCCAGCAGCCCCCAGGGATACAATCAGCCCCAGCATTTT.

The V and J genes are TRBV14 and TRBJ2-3, with 8 bases identical to TRBD2. V was pared by 4 bases and J by 2 bases, with 8 bases of the junction left unmatched. In germline, CDR1 is SGHDN, CDR2 FVKESK. The CDR3 covers 16 residues. This CDR3 is CASSRLAGLATDTQYF. The CDR3 bases are TGTGCCAGCAGCCGTTTAGCGGGGCTGGCCACAGATACGCAGTATTTT.

CDR3: CASSMGGVGDTQYF. CDR3 coding DNA: TGTGCCAGCTCAATGGGGGGGGTCGGAGATACGCAGTATTTT. This rearrangement joins TRBV18 to TRBJ2-3; 7 bases agree with TRBD2. The V segment lost 5 bases and the J segment 5 bases; nucleotides outside the gene matches: 7. Germline assignment: CDR1 KGHSH and CDR2 LQKENI. The CDR3 contains 14 residues.

The rearrangement uses TRBV15 and TRBJ2-2, with D hard to call. V lost 3 bases and J 8 bases, leaving 13 bases between the germline ends. The CDR3 runs 14 residues. Per the germline V gene, CDR1 is LNHNV and CDR2 is YYDKDF (reference sequence). The CDR3 sequence is CATSSRVQEGELFF. The CDR3 nucleotides read TGTGCCACCAGCAGCCGAGTCCAAGAAGGGGAGCTGTTTTTT. The variable domain in full, with the rest retrieved from reference TRBV15 and TRBJ2-2, is DAMVIQNPRYQVTQFGKPVTLSCSQTLNHNVMYWYQQKSSQAPKLLFHYYDKDFNNEADTPDNFQSRRPNTSFCFLDIRSPGLGDTAMYLCATSSRVQEGELFFGEGSRLTVL.